This is a list of T cell receptor beta chains from one sample in a study of shared clonotypes between healthy human individuals. The data were produced by immunoSEQ multiplex PCR, yet TCRdb's version contains in-frame clones alone and is incomplete. Of a few million clones listed, more than 85% are singletons. The sample was naive CD4+ T cells from PBMCs. These receptor sequences come from a young man in good health. Some clones in this sample may be carry-over from other donors' samples. The CDR3 runs from the conserved cysteine through the conserved F or W. The order of the fields is clone size, D gene, J gene, V gene, CDR3 DNA, CDR3 protein. D genes are given only for firm matches. Rows give clone size only sometimes, using once, few, many, or a class for an expanded clone.

size: NA
D: TRBD1
J: TRBJ2-7
V: TRBV29-1
DNA: TGCAGCGTTACGGGACAGGGAGTGGAGCAGTACTTC
CDR3: CSVTGQGVEQYF

size: NA
D: TRBD1
J: TRBJ2-7
V: TRBV7-2
DNA: TGTGCCAGCAGCTTAGGGGGACAGGGGTCCTACGAGCAGTACTTC
CDR3: CASSLGGQGSYEQYF

size: NA
D: NA
J: TRBJ2-7
V: TRBV28
DNA: TGTGCCAGCAGCCGGGACCCCTTGGGCGGGGAGCAGTACTTC
CDR3: CASSRDPLGGEQYF

size: few
D: NA
J: TRBJ1-5
V: TRBV18
DNA: TGTGCCAGCTCACCATTAAGGAATCAGCCCCAGCATTTT
CDR3: CASSPLRNQPQHF

size: NA
D: NA
J: TRBJ2-3
V: TRBV6-6
DNA: TGTGCCAGCAGTTCCCGCCCAGCAGGTGAGCAGTATTTT
CDR3: CASSSRPAGEQYF

size: NA
D: TRBD2
J: TRBJ2-6
V: TRBV5-1
DNA: TGCGCCAGCAGCTTCCTAGCGGGAGGGCCTGGGGCCAACGTCCTGACTTTC
CDR3: CASSFLAGGPGANVLTF

size: NA
D: TRBD2
J: TRBJ2-7
V: TRBV7-2
DNA: TGTGCCAGCAGCCCCGGGAGGCAGGACGAGCAGTACTTC
CDR3: CASSPGRQDEQYF

size: NA
D: NA
J: TRBJ2-2
V: TRBV7-3
DNA: TGTGCCAGCAGCTTAACGAGCGGCTACACCGGGGAGCTGTTTTTT
CDR3: CASSLTSGYTGELFF

size: few
D: NA
J: TRBJ1-1
V: TRBV29-1
DNA: TGCAGCGTGGCAAGGACGGCTCAGAACACTGAAGCTTTCTTT
CDR3: CSVARTAQNTEAFF

size: NA
D: NA
J: TRBJ1-1
V: TRBV2
DNA: TGTGCCAGCAGTGAACCTCGGACAGTAAAATATACTGAAGCTTTCTTT
CDR3: CASSEPRTVKYTEAFF

size: once
D: NA
J: TRBJ1-3
V: TRBV5-1
DNA: TGCGCCAGCAGCTTGGCAGCACTGCCTGGAAACACCATATATTTT
CDR3: CASSLAALPGNTIYF

size: NA
D: NA
J: TRBJ2-1
V: TRBV5-1
DNA: TGCGCCAGCAGCTTGGAGGCGAGGGTCTACAATGAGCAGTTCTTC
CDR3: CASSLEARVYNEQFF

size: NA
D: NA
J: TRBJ1-4
V: TRBV7-9
DNA: TGTGCCAGCACCCAAGCGGGGGTGGGGTATGAAAAACTGTTTTTT
CDR3: CASTQAGVGYEKLFF

size: few
D: NA
J: TRBJ1-1
V: TRBV7-8
DNA: TGTGCCAGCAGCCGAGCGGGCACTGAAGCTTTCTTT
CDR3: CASSRAGTEAFF

size: NA
D: NA
J: TRBJ2-2
V: TRBV5-4
DNA: TGTGCCAGCAGCTTGGCCGCGGCTAGGACCGGGGAGCTGTTTTTT
CDR3: CASSLAAARTGELFF

size: NA
D: TRBD2
J: TRBJ2-7
V: TRBV28
DNA: TGTGCCAGCAGTACTCCGGGACTAGCCTCCTACGAGCAGTACTTC
CDR3: CASSTPGLASYEQYF

size: NA
D: NA
J: TRBJ1-4
V: TRBV7-8
DNA: TGTGCCAGCAGCTTAACACGGGACGAAAAACTGTTTTTT
CDR3: CASSLTRDEKLFF

size: NA
D: TRBD1
J: TRBJ1-5
V: TRBV2
DNA: TGTGCCAGCAGTGACGGGACAGGATACAATCAGCCCCAGCATTTT
CDR3: CASSDGTGYNQPQHF

size: NA
D: NA
J: TRBJ2-3
V: TRBV28
DNA: TGTGCCAGCAGTACAGCAACAGATACGCAGTATTTT
CDR3: CASSTATDTQYF

size: NA
D: NA
J: TRBJ2-1
V: TRBV4-2
DNA: TGTGCCAGCAGCCAAGAGGGGAGACTAGGATCCTACAATGAGCAGTTCTTC
CDR3: CASSQEGRLGSYNEQFF

size: NA
D: TRBD2
J: TRBJ2-7
V: TRBV15
DNA: TGTGCCACCACTGATAGCGGGGGACCTTCCTACGAGCAGTACTTC
CDR3: CATTDSGGPSYEQYF

size: NA
D: TRBD1
J: TRBJ1-2
V: TRBV5-1
DNA: TGCGCCAGCAGCTTGGGCGGGACAGAAACCCATGGCTACACCTTC
CDR3: CASSLGGTETHGYTF

size: once
D: TRBD1
J: TRBJ2-7
V: TRBV5-1
DNA: TGCGCCAGCAGCCCCGGACAGGGACCCTACGAGCAGTACTTC
CDR3: CASSPGQGPYEQYF

size: NA
D: NA
J: TRBJ2-2
V: TRBV28
DNA: TGTGCCGCCTCACCTGGCGGCCCGACCGGGGAGCTGTTTTTT
CDR3: CAASPGGPTGELFF

size: NA
D: NA
J: TRBJ2-7
V: TRBV11-2
DNA: TGTGCCAGCAGCTACCCCAACGAGCAGTACTTC
CDR3: CASSYPNEQYF

size: NA
D: NA
J: TRBJ1-1
V: TRBV6-5
DNA: TGTGCCAGCAGTTACCTTACAGGGCCGGGCGCTGAAGCTTTCTTT
CDR3: CASSYLTGPGAEAFF

size: NA
D: TRBD1
J: TRBJ2-7
V: TRBV11-2
DNA: TGTGCCAGCAGCCGCGCCGTAGGGGACAGGGGGCGCGGCGAGCAGTACTTC
CDR3: CASSRAVGDRGRGEQYF

size: once
D: NA
J: TRBJ2-6
V: TRBV9
DNA: TGTGCCAGCAGCCTTGATAGGGGCTCTGGGGCCAACGTCCTGACTTTC
CDR3: CASSLDRGSGANVLTF

size: NA
D: TRBD1
J: TRBJ2-5
V: TRBV6-1
DNA: TGTGCCAGCAGGGAACGTCCGGGACAGGGTATCGGCGAGACCCAGTACTTC
CDR3: CASRERPGQGIGETQYF

size: NA
D: NA
J: TRBJ1-1
V: TRBV5-1
DNA: TGCGCCAGCAGCTTGGTATCTCTCGGCACTGAAGCTTTCTTT
CDR3: CASSLVSLGTEAFF

size: NA
D: NA
J: TRBJ2-5
V: TRBV30
DNA: TGTGCCTGGAGTGTACTGGGGGATCAAGAGACCCAGTACTTC
CDR3: CAWSVLGDQETQYF

size: once
D: TRBD1
J: TRBJ1-1
V: TRBV2
DNA: TGTGCCAGCAGTGACCCGACAGGGGTGAACACTGAAGCTTTCTTT
CDR3: CASSDPTGVNTEAFF

size: NA
D: TRBD1
J: TRBJ2-7
V: TRBV7-6
DNA: TGTGCCAGCAGCTTAGGGACAGGGGTTTCCTACGAGCAGTACTTC
CDR3: CASSLGTGVSYEQYF

size: NA
D: NA
J: TRBJ2-1
V: TRBV9
DNA: TGTGCCAGCAGCCCAGAAGGGGATCACTACAATGAGCAGTTCTTC
CDR3: CASSPEGDHYNEQFF

size: NA
D: TRBD2
J: TRBJ2-7
V: TRBV28
DNA: TGTGCCAGCAGTCGGGGCGTAGCGGGAGGGCCGTACGAGCAGTACTTC
CDR3: CASSRGVAGGPYEQYF

size: NA
D: NA
J: TRBJ1-2
V: TRBV20-1
DNA: TGCAGTGCTAGTCGGGGTAGCGGCTACACCTTC
CDR3: CSASRGSGYTF

size: NA
D: TRBD2
J: TRBJ2-7
V: TRBV5-4
DNA: TGTGCCAGCAGCTTGGGGGGGACTAAAAGCTCCTACGAGCAGTACTTC
CDR3: CASSLGGTKSSYEQYF

size: few
D: NA
J: TRBJ2-1
V: TRBV20-1
DNA: TGCAGTGCTAGAGGGTACAATGAGCAGTTCTTC
CDR3: CSARGYNEQFF

size: NA
D: TRBD2
J: TRBJ2-7
V: TRBV11-3
DNA: TGTGCCAGCAGCTTGAACGGGGGGTACGAGCAGTACTTC
CDR3: CASSLNGGYEQYF

size: NA
D: TRBD2
J: TRBJ2-3
V: TRBV5-6
DNA: TGTGCCAGCAGCCCAGTGGGACTAGGGACAGATACGCAGTATTTT
CDR3: CASSPVGLGTDTQYF

size: NA
D: NA
J: TRBJ2-3
V: TRBV7-9
DNA: TGTGCCAGCAGCCCCTCCCCGGGCCGCCTGACCCCAGATACGCAGTATTTT
CDR3: CASSPSPGRLTPDTQYF

size: NA
D: NA
J: TRBJ2-2
V: TRBV28
DNA: TGTGCCAGCAGGGTACGAGACTGGGGAGGCACCGGGGAGCTGTTTTTT
CDR3: CASRVRDWGGTGELFF

size: NA
D: NA
J: TRBJ1-3
V: TRBV7-2
DNA: TGTGCCAGCAGTAATCCAAACACCATATATTTT
CDR3: CASSNPNTIYF

size: NA
D: NA
J: TRBJ2-5
V: TRBV9
DNA: TGTGCCAGCAGTCTTAGCGGCCAAGAGACCCAGTACTTC
CDR3: CASSLSGQETQYF

size: NA
D: NA
J: TRBJ2-1
V: TRBV18
DNA: TGTGCCAGCTCACCTTCTTGGTTCACACTTAACAATGAGCAGTTCTTC
CDR3: CASSPSWFTLNNEQFF

size: NA
D: TRBD1
J: TRBJ2-3
V: TRBV6-1
DNA: TGTGCCAGCAGTGCGTCCGGGACAGCCGTCCCTGGCCGTGATACGCAGTATTTT
CDR3: CASSASGTAVPGRDTQYF

size: NA
D: NA
J: TRBJ2-5
V: TRBV6-1
DNA: TGTGCCAGCAGTGATAGGCGTCCAGGGACCCAGTACTTC
CDR3: CASSDRRPGTQYF

size: NA
D: TRBD2
J: TRBJ2-3
V: TRBV5-1
DNA: TGCGCCAGCAGCTTCCTAGCGGGAGAAACAGATACGCAGTATTTT
CDR3: CASSFLAGETDTQYF

size: NA
D: NA
J: TRBJ2-5
V: TRBV28
DNA: TGTGCCAGCAGTAAACCCCGGTTGAGTGGAGAGACCCAGTACTTC
CDR3: CASSKPRLSGETQYF